A selection of T cell receptor beta chains follows, all from one sample in a study of neurological immune-mediated disorders. TCRdb called the 5' RACE reads again in MiXCR, with one record for every CDR3 protein. The data contain roughly 44,000 distinct CDR3 sequences, about 6.3% of them singletons. The source material was CD4+ T cells from blood. The receptors originated from a woman between 35 and 50 years old in good health. Each CDR3 is given with its conserved first and last residue. Fields, in order: D gene, clone size, V gene, J gene, CDR3 protein, CDR3 DNA. D genes are given only for firm matches. Size is stated for part of the rows, as once, few or many counts, or as a class when the clone is expanded.

d_gene: TRBD1; abundance: many; v_gene: TRBV5-1; j_gene: TRBJ2-1; CDR3aa: CASSLFRGGRGQGANEQFF; CDR3nt: TGCGCCAGCAGCTTATTTCGCGGGGGACGGGGACAGGGGGCCAATGAGCAGTTCTTC
d_gene: NA; abundance: NA; v_gene: TRBV27; j_gene: TRBJ2-7; CDR3aa: CASSHPVGGMIYEQYF; CDR3nt: TGTGCCAGCAGTCACCCAGTGGGCGGGATGATCTACGAGCAGTACTTC
d_gene: TRBD1; abundance: many; v_gene: TRBV28; j_gene: TRBJ2-1; CDR3aa: CASGRSGTGGNEQFF; CDR3nt: TGTGCCAGCGGGCGTTCCGGGACAGGGGGCAATGAGCAGTTCTTC
d_gene: NA; abundance: many; v_gene: TRBV6-5; j_gene: TRBJ2-3; CDR3aa: CASSYGPYQSTQYF; CDR3nt: TGTGCCAGCAGTTATGGGCCCTACCAGAGTACGCAGTATTTT
d_gene: NA; abundance: many; v_gene: TRBV28; j_gene: TRBJ1-3; CDR3aa: CASSVSGVSGNTIYF; CDR3nt: TGTGCCAGCAGTGTCTCAGGAGTCTCTGGAAACACCATATATTTT
d_gene: NA; abundance: many; v_gene: TRBV7-2; j_gene: TRBJ2-7; CDR3aa: CASSRSRSFYEQYF; CDR3nt: TGTGCCAGCTCCCGGAGCAGGTCCTTCTACGAGCAGTACTTC
d_gene: TRBD2; abundance: many; v_gene: TRBV20-1; j_gene: TRBJ2-3; CDR3aa: CSASTASGRAADTQYF; CDR3nt: TGCAGTGCTTCTACGGCTAGCGGGAGGGCCGCAGATACGCAGTATTTT
d_gene: TRBD2; abundance: many; v_gene: TRBV6-5; j_gene: TRBJ2-2; CDR3aa: CASSRTEGLSGRTGELFF; CDR3nt: TGTGCCAGCAGCCGCACTGAGGGACTAAGCGGGAGAACCGGGGAGCTGTTTTTT
d_gene: TRBD1; abundance: few; v_gene: TRBV18; j_gene: TRBJ1-1; CDR3aa: CASSRLGQGVTEAFF; CDR3nt: TGTGCCAGCTCACGACTCGGACAGGGGGTTACTGAAGCTTTCTTT
d_gene: NA; abundance: many; v_gene: TRBV29-1; j_gene: TRBJ1-2; CDR3aa: CSVPESGAYGYTF; CDR3nt: TGCAGCGTTCCCGAAAGCGGGGCTTATGGCTACACCTTC
d_gene: NA; abundance: many; v_gene: TRBV5-8; j_gene: TRBJ1-3; CDR3aa: CASSLLLLTNEVLYF; CDR3nt: TGTGCCAGCAGCTTGCTCCTTCTCACGAACGAGGTCCTATATTTT
d_gene: TRBD2; abundance: many; v_gene: TRBV5-1; j_gene: TRBJ2-2; CDR3aa: CASSLAVGLAGVRGTGELFF; CDR3nt: TGCGCCAGCAGCTTGGCCGTTGGACTAGCGGGAGTAAGAGGGACCGGGGAGCTGTTTTTT
d_gene: NA; abundance: NA; v_gene: TRBV5-4; j_gene: TRBJ2-3; CDR3aa: CASSPDPGVRDTQYF; CDR3nt: TGTGCCAGCAGTCCCGATCCAGGGGTGAGAGATACGCAGTATTTT
d_gene: NA; abundance: many; v_gene: TRBV29-1; j_gene: TRBJ2-5; CDR3aa: CSAQRQSTNQETQYF; CDR3nt: TGCAGCGCCCAAAGGCAGTCCACGAACCAAGAGACCCAGTACTTC
d_gene: NA; abundance: many; v_gene: TRBV7-2; j_gene: TRBJ2-7; CDR3aa: CASSSPTGSSREQYF; CDR3nt: TGTGCCAGCAGCTCCCCCACAGGGAGTTCGAGGGAGCAGTACTTC
d_gene: TRBD2; abundance: many; v_gene: TRBV7-2; j_gene: TRBJ2-2; CDR3aa: CASSTPTSGSYAGELFF; CDR3nt: TGTGCCAGCAGCACCCCGACTAGCGGGAGTTATGCCGGGGAGCTGTTTTTT
d_gene: NA; abundance: many; v_gene: TRBV7-6; j_gene: TRBJ1-2; CDR3aa: CASSLVRGRDGWGYTF; CDR3nt: TGTGCCAGCAGCTTAGTTCGGGGGCGAGACGGCTGGGGCTACACCTTC
d_gene: TRBD2; abundance: many; v_gene: TRBV11-2; j_gene: TRBJ2-5; CDR3aa: CASSRAGGPLGETQYF; CDR3nt: TGTGCCAGCAGCAGAGCGGGAGGGCCCCTCGGGGAGACCCAGTACTTC
d_gene: TRBD2; abundance: many; v_gene: TRBV5-1; j_gene: TRBJ2-3; CDR3aa: CASSLDTSGAQADTQYF; CDR3nt: TGCGCCAGCAGCTTGGACACTAGCGGAGCCCAGGCTGATACGCAGTATTTT
d_gene: NA; abundance: many; v_gene: TRBV20-1; j_gene: TRBJ1-1; CDR3aa: CSADWWGRENTEAFF; CDR3nt: TGCAGTGCGGATTGGTGGGGTCGGGAGAACACTGAAGCTTTCTTT
d_gene: NA; abundance: many; v_gene: TRBV5-5; j_gene: TRBJ1-1; CDR3aa: CASSRQWGGDEAFF; CDR3nt: TGTGCCAGCAGCCGTCAGTGGGGGGGCGATGAAGCTTTCTTT
d_gene: NA; abundance: many; v_gene: TRBV6-2/TRBV6-3; j_gene: TRBJ2-3; CDR3aa: CASAPGADTQYF; CDR3nt: TGTGCCAGCGCGCCGGGGGCAGATACGCAGTATTTT
d_gene: TRBD2; abundance: many; v_gene: TRBV7-9; j_gene: TRBJ2-1; CDR3aa: CASSSGLAGGYNEQFF; CDR3nt: TGTGCCAGCAGCTCGGGACTAGCGGGGGGATACAATGAGCAGTTCTTC
d_gene: TRBD2; abundance: many; v_gene: TRBV3-1; j_gene: TRBJ2-7; CDR3aa: CASSQASGKNEQYF; CDR3nt: TGTGCCAGCAGCCAAGCTAGCGGGAAGAACGAGCAGTACTTC
d_gene: NA; abundance: many; v_gene: TRBV15; j_gene: TRBJ2-4; CDR3aa: CATSRGTQRSRWAKNIQYF; CDR3nt: TGTGCCACCAGCAGGGGGACCCAAAGGAGTAGGTGGGCCAAAAACATTCAGTACTTC
d_gene: NA; abundance: many; v_gene: TRBV20-1; j_gene: TRBJ1-5; CDR3aa: CSARDSDRLNQPQHF; CDR3nt: TGCAGTGCTAGAGACTCGGACAGATTGAATCAGCCCCAGCATTTT
d_gene: NA; abundance: many; v_gene: TRBV5-1; j_gene: TRBJ2-5; CDR3aa: CASSLGSRGTQETQYF; CDR3nt: TGCGCCAGCAGCTTGGGGTCCAGGGGAACCCAAGAGACCCAGTACTTC
d_gene: NA; abundance: many; v_gene: TRBV7-3; j_gene: TRBJ1-6; CDR3aa: CASSSRRAPLHF; CDR3nt: TGTGCCAGCAGCTCCAGACGAGCACCCCTCCACTTT
d_gene: TRBD2; abundance: many; v_gene: TRBV20-1; j_gene: TRBJ2-5; CDR3aa: CSASPLAGVGETQYF; CDR3nt: TGCAGTGCTAGTCCCCTAGCGGGAGTGGGAGAGACCCAGTACTTC